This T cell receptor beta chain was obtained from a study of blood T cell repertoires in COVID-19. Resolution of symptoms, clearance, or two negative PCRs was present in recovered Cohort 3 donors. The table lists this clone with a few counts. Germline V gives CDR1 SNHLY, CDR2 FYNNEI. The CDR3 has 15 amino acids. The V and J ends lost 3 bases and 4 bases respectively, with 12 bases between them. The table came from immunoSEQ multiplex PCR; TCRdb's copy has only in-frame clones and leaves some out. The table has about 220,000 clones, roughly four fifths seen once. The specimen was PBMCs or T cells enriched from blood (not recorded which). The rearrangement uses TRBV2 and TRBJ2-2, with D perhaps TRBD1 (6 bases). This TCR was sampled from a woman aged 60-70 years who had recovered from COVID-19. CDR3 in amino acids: CASSDAGAGTGELFF. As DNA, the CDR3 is TGTGCCAGCAGTGACGCAGGGGCGGGCACCGGGGAGCTGTTTTTT.